This T cell receptor beta chain derives from a study of cytomegalovirus exposure and HLA in healthy donors. The PCR was carried out with 60 Vbeta primers and 13 Jbeta primers. The method was immunoSEQ multiplex PCR; TCRdb's version includes in-frame clones alone and lacks a portion of them. This table holds more than 200,000 clones, under 80% found once. V was trimmed by 0 bases and J by 1 base, leaving 15 bases between them. The V gene's germline CDR1 is LGHNA and CDR2 YNFKEQ. The CDR3 is 17 amino acids. Study-wide results and limits: The study carried out a later analysis of TCR beta sequences. It associated some 18,000 of them with specific HLA alleles at a false discovery rate of 0.05.

Regarding this clone: Its antigen remains unknown. The same CDR3 also results from other DNA sequences found in this sample.

The rearrangement uses TRBV4-2 and TRBJ1-1, with D possibly TRBD1 on 5 matching bases. The clonotype comes from a girl between 2 and 10 years old in good health and CMV-seronegative. Sequenced material: PBMCs. The CDR3 sequence: CASSQDGGRLGNTEAFF. DNA of the CDR3: TGTGCCAGCAGCCAAGACGGGGGGAGGTTAGGGAACACTGAAGCTTTCTTT.